This is a list of T cell receptor beta chains from one sample in a study of blood T cell repertoires in COVID-19. Only in-frame clones appear in the TCRdb table, and some are missing; sequencing was by immunoSEQ multiplex PCR. Of a few hundred thousand clones in the sample, over 85% are singletons; the top ten hold 1.7%. The specimen was PBMCs or T cells enriched from blood (not recorded which). The source is a woman aged 30 to 39 who had recovered from COVID-19. Each CDR3 is given with its conserved first and last residue. Each record gives: CDR3 DNA, CDR3 protein, clone size, D gene, J gene, V gene. A D gene is named only where the DNA matches it firmly. The size entry is marked missing in some rows and otherwise reads once, few, many or a size class.

TGTGCCAGCAGTTACTCGCGGACTAGCGGGGCCTACGAGCAGTACTTC | CASSYSRTSGAYEQYF | NA | TRBD2 | TRBJ2-7 | TRBV6-2/TRBV6-3
TGTGCCAGCAGCCCGGGACAAAACGCTGAAGCTTTCTTT | CASSPGQNAEAFF | NA | NA | TRBJ1-1 | TRBV7-8
TGTGCCAGCAGCTTAGGGCTAGCCCCTACGCAGTATTTT | CASSLGLAPTQYF | NA | NA | TRBJ2-3 | TRBV7-2
TGTGCCACCAGCAGAGATCGGGACAGGGTGGATGGCTACACCTTC | CATSRDRDRVDGYTF | NA | TRBD1 | TRBJ1-2 | TRBV15
TGTGCCAGCAGTTACTCGCAGGGATTCTACGAGCAGTACTTC | CASSYSQGFYEQYF | NA | NA | TRBJ2-7 | TRBV6-2/TRBV6-3
TGTGCCAGTAGTATAAGGCCCAGGGTCGAGTATGGCTACACCTTC | CASSIRPRVEYGYTF | NA | NA | TRBJ1-2 | TRBV19
TGTGCCAGCAGCTTAGGTGGGCCGGGATACACGAGGGAGCAGTTCTTC | CASSLGGPGYTREQFF | NA | NA | TRBJ2-1 | TRBV7-9
TGCGCCAGCAGCTTGGGGCAGAACTACGAGCAGTACTTC | CASSLGQNYEQYF | NA | NA | TRBJ2-7 | TRBV5-1
TGTGCCACCAGCAGTTACGCGAAGGAGACTGAAGCTTTCTTT | CATSSYAKETEAFF | NA | NA | TRBJ1-1 | TRBV15
TGTGCCAGCAGCCAAGATCGAGGAAACACCGGGGAGCTGTTTTTT | CASSQDRGNTGELFF | NA | NA | TRBJ2-2 | TRBV4-2
TGTGCCAGCAGCATCCTACAGTCGGCTAATGAAAAACTGTTTTTT | CASSILQSANEKLFF | NA | NA | TRBJ1-4 | TRBV7-9
TGTGCCAGCAGTAAAACAGGGTATCAAAGGGGTGAGCAGTTCTTC | CASSKTGYQRGEQFF | NA | NA | TRBJ2-1 | TRBV6-5
TGTGCCAGCAGTTACTCAAGGACAGGAGACTCCTACGAGCAGTACTTC | CASSYSRTGDSYEQYF | NA | TRBD1 | TRBJ2-7 | TRBV6-5
TGTGCCAGCAGCACTACAGGGTTGCGGTACGAGCAGTACTTC | CASSTTGLRYEQYF | NA | NA | TRBJ2-7 | TRBV5-6
TGTGCCAGCAGTTTTGACAGCATGGGGGACATTAATGGCTACACCTTC | CASSFDSMGDINGYTF | NA | NA | TRBJ1-2 | TRBV28
TGTGCCAGCAGTTACTTCAGGGGGGATCAGCCCCAGCATTTT | CASSYFRGDQPQHF | NA | TRBD1 | TRBJ1-5 | TRBV6-2/TRBV6-3
TGTGCCAGCAGCTTAAGAGCGGGAGGAGGTGACAATGAGCAGTTCTTC | CASSLRAGGGDNEQFF | NA | TRBD2 | TRBJ2-1 | TRBV7-3
TGTGCCAGCAGCACAAAGTTCCTTACTAGCGGGAGGGCCTCCTACGAGCAGTACTTC | CASSTKFLTSGRASYEQYF | NA | TRBD2 | TRBJ2-7 | TRBV11-2
TGTGCCAGCAATCCGACAGATACCTACGAGCAGTACTTC | CASNPTDTYEQYF | NA | NA | TRBJ2-7 | TRBV2
TGTGCCAGCAGTAGAAGGACAGGAATTTATTCACCCCTCCACTTT | CASSRRTGIYSPLHF | NA | TRBD1 | TRBJ1-6 | TRBV6-2/TRBV6-3
TGTGCCAGCAGCTTTCGCACAGAAGCTAACTATGGCTACACCTTC | CASSFRTEANYGYTF | once | NA | TRBJ1-2 | TRBV5-5
TGTGCCAGCAGCAGCACCCATTTGGGCCCCTACGAGCAGTACTTC | CASSSTHLGPYEQYF | NA | NA | TRBJ2-7 | TRBV5-4
TGCAGCGTCCGAGGGACAGAGAGTTCCCCGAACACCGGGGAGCTGTTTTTT | CSVRGTESSPNTGELFF | NA | TRBD1 | TRBJ2-2 | TRBV29-1
TGTGCCTGGAGTGTACTAGATTACAATGAGCAGTTCTTC | CAWSVLDYNEQFF | NA | NA | TRBJ2-1 | TRBV30